These T cell receptor beta chains were read from a single sample in a study of a mutant IDH1 vaccine in newly diagnosed glioma. Profiling relied on immunoSEQ multiplex PCR, and the TCRdb table lists in-frame clones only, not all of them. The table has under 150,000 clones, almost 90% seen once. No antigens are known for them. The material sequenced was PBMCs, taken from a glioma patient whose treatment included an IDH1 peptide vaccine. These receptors came from a woman between 45 and 65 years old with glioma. The CDR3 runs from the conserved cysteine through the conserved F or W. D genes are given only for firm matches. The size entry is marked missing in some rows and otherwise reads once, few, many or a size class.

j_gene	v_gene	abundance	d_gene	CDR3aa	CDR3nt
TRBJ2-3	TRBV2	NA	TRBD1	CASRPTGGPDTQYF	TGTGCCAGCAGACCGACAGGGGGACCAGATACGCAGTATTTT
TRBJ2-3	TRBV5-1	few	TRBD1	CANPRTGGKDTQYF	TGCGCCAACCCGAGGACAGGGGGCAAAGATACGCAGTATTTT
TRBJ2-7	TRBV11-2	NA	TRBD2	CASSLVAGGTYEQYF	TGTGCCAGCAGCTTAGTAGCGGGAGGGACCTACGAGCAGTACTTC
TRBJ1-4	TRBV30	once	NA	CAWSVDSGEKLFF	TGTGCCTGGAGTGTCGACAGCGGGGAAAAACTGTTTTTT
TRBJ1-6	TRBV10-1	once	NA	CASSSGDSPLHF	TGCGCCAGCAGTTCCGGCGATTCACCCCTCCACTTT
TRBJ1-1	TRBV5-1	NA	NA	CASSLYDSRDTEAFF	TGCGCCAGCAGCTTGTACGACAGTCGGGACACTGAAGCTTTCTTT
TRBJ2-3	TRBV18	NA	NA	CASSPPRRATQYF	TGTGCCAGCTCACCACCGAGGAGGGCTACGCAGTATTTT
TRBJ2-3	TRBV27	once	NA	CASSHGPGTDTQYF	TGTGCCAGCAGTCACGGGCCGGGCACAGATACGCAGTATTTT
TRBJ1-5	TRBV4-1	NA	NA	CASSQEGAVNQPQHF	TGCGCCAGCAGCCAAGAAGGGGCCGTCAATCAGCCCCAGCATTTT
TRBJ1-1	TRBV9	NA	TRBD1	CASSVEAGGFNTEAFF	TGTGCCAGCAGCGTAGAGGCAGGGGGCTTCAACACTGAAGCTTTCTTT
TRBJ1-1	TRBV6-5	once	TRBD1	CASSRGQVTNTEAFF	TGTGCCAGCAGCCGTGGACAGGTAACGAACACTGAAGCTTTCTTT